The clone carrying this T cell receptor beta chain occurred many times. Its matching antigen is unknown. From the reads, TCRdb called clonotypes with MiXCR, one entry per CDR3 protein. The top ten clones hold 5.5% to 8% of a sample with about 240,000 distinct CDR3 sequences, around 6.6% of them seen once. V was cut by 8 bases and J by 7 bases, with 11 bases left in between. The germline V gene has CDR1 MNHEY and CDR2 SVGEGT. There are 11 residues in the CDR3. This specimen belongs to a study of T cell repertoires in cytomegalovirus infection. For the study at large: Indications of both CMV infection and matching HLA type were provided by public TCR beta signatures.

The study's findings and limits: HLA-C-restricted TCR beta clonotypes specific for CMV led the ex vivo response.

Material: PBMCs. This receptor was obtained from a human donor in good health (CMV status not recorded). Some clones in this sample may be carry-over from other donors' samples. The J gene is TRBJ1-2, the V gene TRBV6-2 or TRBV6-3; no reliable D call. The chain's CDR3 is CASGMVVGYTF. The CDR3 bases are TGTGCCAGCGGCATGGTTGTTGGCTACACCTTC.